Reported below is one T cell receptor beta chain. Antigen unknown. The sample comes from a study of beta chain features in type 1 diabetes. Study-level findings and limits: Reduced insertions and increased deletions marked VDJ junctions in type 1 diabetes patients. PCR might preferentially amplify shorter templates, equally in patients and controls. TCRB CDR3 length was moderately but significantly reduced in all four CD4+ subsets of Type 1 diabetes patients.

Isolated RNA was reverse transcribed in full, so expressed TCRB transcripts were sequenced. Data came from immunoSEQ multiplex PCR; TCRdb stores just in-frame clones and leaves some out. Here the sample spans some 330,000 clones, around 13% being singletons. Germline CDR1 SGHTA, CDR2 FQGNSA. Trimming removed 5 bases from V and 0 bases from J, with 17 bases in between. The CDR3 loop spans 18 amino acids. Sequencing was performed on naive CD4+ T cells from blood. The gene calls are TRBV7-2 and TRBJ2-6; D is possibly TRBD1 (5 bases). The origin of this receptor is a young woman with type 1 diabetes. CDR3 sequence: CASSARTKISSGANVLTF. The CDR3 DNA reads as TGTGCCAGCAGCGCTAGGACAAAGATCAGCTCTGGGGCCAACGTCCTGACTTTC.